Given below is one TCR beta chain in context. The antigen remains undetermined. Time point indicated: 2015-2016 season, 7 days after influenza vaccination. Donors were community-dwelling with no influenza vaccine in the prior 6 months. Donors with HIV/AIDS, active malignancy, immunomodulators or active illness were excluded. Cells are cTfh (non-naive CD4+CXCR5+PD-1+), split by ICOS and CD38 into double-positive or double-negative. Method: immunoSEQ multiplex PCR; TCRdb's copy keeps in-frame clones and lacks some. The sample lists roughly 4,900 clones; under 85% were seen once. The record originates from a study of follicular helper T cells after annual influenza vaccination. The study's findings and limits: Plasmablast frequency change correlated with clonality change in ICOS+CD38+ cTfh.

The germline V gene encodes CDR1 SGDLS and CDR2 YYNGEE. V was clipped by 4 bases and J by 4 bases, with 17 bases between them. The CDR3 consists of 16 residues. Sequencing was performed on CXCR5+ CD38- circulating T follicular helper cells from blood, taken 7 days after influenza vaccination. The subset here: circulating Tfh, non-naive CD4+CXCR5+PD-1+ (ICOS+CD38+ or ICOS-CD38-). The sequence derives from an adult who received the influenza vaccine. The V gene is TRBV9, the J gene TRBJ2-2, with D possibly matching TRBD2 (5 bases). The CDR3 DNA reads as TGTGCCAGCAGCCCACCCAGGCGGGTGGGCACCGGGGAGCTGTTTTTT. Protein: CASSPPRRVGTGELFF.